A selection of T cell receptor beta chains follows, all from one sample in a study of blood T cell repertoires in COVID-19. Profiled with immunoSEQ multiplex PCR; TCRdb holds only in-frame clones, not every one. The sample records approximately 27,000 clones, 88% being singletons. The sample consisted of peripheral blood. The receptors stem from a woman between 45 and 65 years old with active COVID-19. Both conserved end residues are part of each CDR3. Fields, in order: CDR3 protein, V gene, D gene, clone size, J gene. The D gene is left open where the match is weak. Expanded clones get a size class; other rows say once, few or many, or leave the size out.

CASPPGIYGYTF TRBV5-4 - - TRBJ1-2
CASSSLTSGSGQFF TRBV5-1 TRBD2 - TRBJ2-1
CASSGPGLFSPLHF TRBV28 - once TRBJ1-6
CASSYDRQGYEQYF TRBV6-6 - - -
CATRVDSYGYTF TRBV7-3 - few TRBJ1-2
CASTSSEISYEQYF TRBV5-4 - medium-sized TRBJ2-7
CASSKPRQGRTDTQYF TRBV21-1 - medium-sized TRBJ2-3
CASSEAGISYEQYF TRBV25-1 - - TRBJ2-7
CASSSGQTGETQYF TRBV5-1 TRBD1 - TRBJ2-5
CASSGDRGVNQPQHF TRBV2 TRBD1 - TRBJ1-5
CASRATQGSAKLFF TRBV10-2 - - TRBJ1-4
CASSPSGLGANYGYTF TRBV18 - - TRBJ1-2
CASSQSVRGYTQYF TRBV16 - - TRBJ2-3
CASSFRGGTYEQYF TRBV5-5 - - TRBJ2-7
CASSFRGTNQPQHF TRBV28 - - TRBJ1-5
CASSPQNTGELFF TRBV28 - - TRBJ2-2
CASSSLGGVRYEQYF TRBV7-8 - few TRBJ2-7